One and the same sample provided the 28 T cell receptor beta chains below, sequenced in a study of blood T cell repertoires in COVID-19. Assay: immunoSEQ multiplex PCR; the TCRdb copy retains only in-frame clones and omits some. The sample gives around 300,000 clones, approximately 83% of which show up once; approximately 10% is in the top ten. Sequencing input: peripheral blood. The receptors derive from a woman in her 70s with acute or convalescent COVID-19.

This rearrangement joins TRBV24-1 to TRBJ1-4, with no clear D. Germline CDR1 reads KGHDR; CDR2 reads SFDVKD. V lost 5 bases to trimming and J lost 7 bases, with 13 bases between them. The CDR3 totals 14 residues. This chain's CDR3 is CATSGTTSGEKLFF. For the CDR3, the DNA is TGTGCCACCAGTGGTACGACCTCGGGTGAAAAACTGTTTTTT.

The table lists this clone with a count of one. The J gene is TRBJ2-3, the V gene TRBV5-1; D is undetermined. The CDR3 is 14 amino acids. Germline V gives CDR1 SGHRS, CDR2 YFSETQ. The V and J ends lost 9 bases and 4 bases respectively, with 18 bases between them. Here the CDR3 reads CATNRVGRPDTQYF. The CDR3 DNA sequence: TGCGCCACCAACCGGGTAGGCCGTCCAGATACGCAGTATTTT.

The V call is TRBV10-3, the J call TRBJ1-1; D is possibly TRBD1 (6 bases). The V end lost 6 bases, the J end lost 6 bases, and 14 bases lay between the germline ends. CDR1 is ENHRY, CDR2 SYGVKD, per germline. The CDR3 sequence is 13 residues long. The CDR3 sequence is CAISDGQSAEAFF. Here the CDR3 DNA reads TGTGCCATCAGCGACGGACAGTCGGCTGAAGCTTTCTTT.

The chain joins TRBV9 to TRBJ2-1, with TRBD2 matching over 12 bases. V shed 3 bases, J shed 4 bases, and the junction held 8 bases outside the gene matches. Germline V gives CDR1 SGDLS, CDR2 YYNGEE. The CDR3 sequence is 17 residues long. The CDR3 is CASSAGGTSGGYNEQFF. CDR3 sequence (DNA): TGTGCCAGCAGCGCCGGGGGCACTAGCGGGGGGTACAATGAGCAGTTCTTC. Based on the CDR3 plus reference TRBV9 and TRBJ2-1, the full variable domain is DSGVTQTPKHLITATGQRVTLRCSPRSGDLSVYWYQQSLDQGLQFLIQYYNGEERAKGNILERFSAQQFPDLHSELNLSSLELGDSALYFCASSAGGTSGGYNEQFFGPGTRLTVL.

The chain carries TRBV5-1 and TRBJ1-2; 8 nucleotides align to TRBD1. The CDR3 has 17 residues. The V gene's germline CDR1 is SGHRS and CDR2 YFSETQ. With V trimmed by 1 base and J by 1 base, 9 bases remained unmatched. This CDR3 is CASSLTGQGMSNYGYTF. CDR3 DNA sequence: TGCGCCAGCAGCTTGACTGGACAGGGAATGAGTAACTATGGCTACACCTTC.

In the case of this clone: In the same sample, other DNA sequences code for this CDR3. This chain uses TRBV5-1 with TRBJ2-5, with D uncertain. CDR1 and CDR2 (germline): SGHRS, YFSETQ. The CDR3 runs to 11 residues. Between the trimmed V and J ends, which lost 4 bases and 1 base, there was a span of 2 bases. CDR3: CASSLQETQYF. CDR3 sequence (DNA): TGCGCCAGCAGCCTCCAAGAGACCCAGTACTTC. Using reference TRBV5-1 and TRBJ2-5 for the parts outside the CDR3, the full variable domain is KAGVTQTPRYLIKTRGQQVTLSCSPISGHRSVSWYQQTPGQGLQFLFEYFSETQRNKGNFPGRFSGRQFSNSRSEMNVSTLELGDSALYLCASSLQETQYFGPGTRLLVL.

The chain recombines TRBV3-1 (or the pseudogene TRBV3-2) with TRBJ1-1; 7 bases line up with TRBD1. Per the germline V gene, CDR1 is LGHDT and CDR2 is YNNKEL (reference sequence). This CDR3 spans 19 amino acids. The V gene end was trimmed by 0 bases and the J gene end by 0 bases; junction bases not matched to a gene: 13. The CDR3 DNA follows: TGTGCCAGCAGCCAAGATCAGGGGGGCAGGAGACTACTGAACACTGAAGCTTTCTTT. Translation gives CASSQDQGGRRLLNTEAFF.

This chain links TRBV11-2 with TRBJ2-4; 9 bases agree with TRBD2. Germline V gene sequence: CDR1 SGHAT, CDR2 FQNNGV. This CDR3 is built from 16 residues. J lost 6 bases, V lost 1 base, and 7 bases had no gene match. The CDR3 loop is CASSLVASGVLNIQYF. CDR3 DNA sequence: TGTGCCAGCAGCTTAGTGGCTAGCGGGGTCTTAAACATTCAGTACTTC.

The genes are TRBV5-4 and TRBJ2-5; 8 bases are shared with TRBD2. Germline CDR1 is SGHNT and CDR2 is YYREEE (reference sequence). Trimming removed 4 bases from V and 5 bases from J; junction bases left unmatched: 10. This CDR3 is built from 15 residues. The CDR3 loop reads CASSRVAGMGETQYF. CDR3 bases: TGTGCCAGCAGCAGAGTAGCGGGGATGGGGGAGACCCAGTACTTC.

This sequence joins TRBV6-1 and TRBJ1-5; D is ambiguous. With 2 bases removed from V and 6 bases from J, the gap between germline ends came to 8 bases. The CDR3 contains 13 residues. Germline V gene sequence: CDR1 MNHNS, CDR2 SASEGT. CDR3 residues: CASSERLRQPQHF. DNA for the CDR3: TGTGCCAGCAGTGAACGGTTGCGTCAGCCCCAGCATTTT.

This chain links TRBV19 with TRBJ1-3; no clear D. The germline V gene encodes CDR1 LNHDA and CDR2 SQIVND (reference sequence). This CDR3 spans 13 amino acids. V was trimmed by 10 bases and J by 0 bases, leaving 10 bases between them. CDR3 sequence (DNA): TGTGCCACCTCGGAGGGCTCTGGAAACACCATATATTTT. This translates into CATSEGSGNTIYF.

V is TRBV9 and J is TRBJ2-5; 10 bases line up with TRBD2. This CDR3 contains 16 residues. Trimming removed 0 bases from V and 2 bases from J; junction bases left unmatched: 4. Germline values: CDR1 SGDLS, CDR2 YYNGEE. CDR3 DNA sequence: TGTGCCAGCAGCGTAGGTTCTAGCGGGGGACAAGAGACCCAGTACTTC. It encodes CASSVGSSGGQETQYF.

This chain links TRBV30 with TRBJ1-4; no clear D gene. V was trimmed by 3 bases and J by 11 bases, leaving 16 bases between them. The CDR3 has 13 amino acids. Germline V CDR1 and CDR2: GTSNPN, SVGIG (reference sequence). In nucleotides, the CDR3 is TGTGCCTGGAGAAACGGGCCTGGCGGGAAACTGTTTTTT. Its translation is CAWRNGPGGKLFF.

The V gene is TRBV27, the J gene TRBJ2-1, with D perhaps matching TRBD2 (6 bases). This CDR3 is 14 amino acids long. The V end was cut by 3 bases, the J end by 6 bases, with 12 bases between. Germline V gene sequence: CDR1 MNHEY, CDR2 SMNVEV (reference sequence). CDR3 DNA sequence: TGTGCCAGCAGTTTCCCGGGAGCACTCAATGAGCAGTTCTTC. Residues: CASSFPGALNEQFF.

This sequence joins TRBV6-5 and TRBJ1-1; tentative D call: TRBD1 (5 bases). The CDR3 is 15 amino acids. The V end lost 6 bases, the J end lost 2 bases, and 16 bases lay between the germline ends. The germline gives CDR1 MNHEY, CDR2 SVGAGI. CDR3 residues: CASSDSGGVNTEAFF. The CDR3 coding sequence is TGTGCCAGCAGCGACAGTGGAGGGGTTAACACTGAAGCTTTCTTT.

The chain uses TRBV2 and TRBJ1-6; 8 positions agree with TRBD1. J was trimmed by 10 bases and V by 0 bases; bases with no gene match: 14. Germline V gene lookup returns CDR1 SNHLY and CDR2 FYNNEI. This CDR3 has 18 residues. CDR3 loop: CASSEAAYRRTGRSPLHF. The CDR3 DNA reads as TGTGCCAGCAGTGAAGCGGCGTATAGAAGGACAGGGCGATCACCCCTCCACTTT. Combining the CDR3 with reference TRBV2 and TRBJ1-6 gives the whole variable domain EPEVTQTPSHQVTQMGQEVILRCVPISNHLYFYWYRQILGQKVEFLVSFYNNEISEKSEIFDDQFSVERPDGSNFTLKIRSTKLEDSAMYFCASSEAAYRRTGRSPLHFGNGTRLTVT.

The CDR3 DNA follows: TGTGCCAGCAGCTCACACAGTGGAGGGAGAGGTTCACCCCTCCACTTT. This encodes CASSSHSGGRGSPLHF. The V call is TRBV11-2, the J call TRBJ1-6, with D unresolved. The CDR3 totals 16 residues. Deletions cut 4 bases from V and 9 bases from J, with 19 bases between. Per the germline V gene, CDR1 is SGHAT and CDR2 is FQNNGV.

V gene TRBV10-1 combines with J gene TRBJ1-1; 10 nucleotides align to TRBD1. The V gene end was trimmed by 6 bases and the J gene end by 8 bases; junction bases not matched to a gene: 12. The CDR3 has 15 amino acids. The germline CDR1 and CDR2 sequences are WNHNN and SYGVQD (reference sequence). In DNA, the CDR3 is TGCGCCAGCAGCGACCGAGGGACAGGGGTTAGGGAAGCTTTCTTT. Its translation is CASSDRGTGVREAFF.

The genes are TRBV5-1 and TRBJ2-7, with D maybe TRBD1 (6 bases). The germline V gene has CDR1 SGHRS and CDR2 YFSETQ. The V and J ends lost 1 base and 2 bases respectively, with 13 bases between them. The CDR3 runs 15 residues. The CDR3: CASSLNVGATYEQYF. Here the CDR3 DNA reads TGCGCCAGCAGCTTGAATGTGGGGGCAACCTACGAGCAGTACTTC.

This clone was observed a single time. The chain uses TRBV18 and TRBJ1-1; 9 bases are shared with TRBD1. CDR1 is KGHSH and CDR2 is LQKENI in the germline V gene. Trimming cost V 6 bases and J 1 base; bases outside gene matches: 6. The CDR3 has 15 residues. The CDR3 DNA is TGTGCCAGCTCCCAAGGACAGGGGAAGAACACTGAAGCTTTCTTT. This codes for CASSQGQGKNTEAFF. The variable domain in full, completed from reference TRBV18 and TRBJ1-1, reads NAGVMQNPRHLVRRRGQEARLRCSPMKGHSHVYWYRQLPEEGLKFMVYLQKENIIDESGMPKERFSAEFPKEGPSILRIQQVVRGDSAAYFCASSQGQGKNTEAFFGQGTRLTVV.

The chain combines TRBV4-1 with TRBJ1-2, with 7 bases matching TRBD1. The CDR3 extends over 14 amino acids. Trimming removed 3 bases from V and 1 base from J; junction bases left unmatched: 2. Looked up from germline, CDR1 is MGHRA and CDR2 is YSYEKL. Here the CDR3 DNA reads TGCGCCAGCAGCCAGAGGGACAGTAACTATGGCTACACCTTC. Translated: CASSQRDSNYGYTF.

Here the CDR3 DNA reads TGTGCCAGCAGCTTACAGGGGATCGAGCAGTACTTC. Amino acids: CASSLQGIEQYF. The chain couples TRBV3-1 (or the pseudogene TRBV3-2) to TRBJ2-7; 7 bases map to TRBD1. Per the germline V gene, CDR1 is LGHDT and CDR2 is YNNKEL (reference sequence). This CDR3 contains 12 residues. Trimming cost V 5 bases and J 6 bases; bases outside gene matches: 4.

The rearrangement uses TRBV7-9 and TRBJ1-5; maybe TRBD1 (5 bases). The CDR3 consists of 16 residues. CDR1 SEHNR and CDR2 FQNEAQ come from the germline V gene (reference sequence). Trimming stripped 6 bases from V and 0 bases from J, with 15 bases between. CDR3 amino acids: CASRGRDSYSNQPQHF. The CDR3 nucleotides read TGTGCCAGCAGGGGGAGGGACTCTTATAGCAATCAGCCCCAGCATTTT.

The table lists this clone with many counts. J is TRBJ1-1 and V is TRBV7-3, with D tentatively TRBD1 (5 bases). This CDR3 has 13 residues. The V gene lost 1 base and the J gene lost 3 bases, with 6 bases spanning the gap. Germline-derived CDR1 and CDR2 are SGHTA and FQGTGA. The CDR3 here is CASSLRGDTEAFF. CDR3 DNA sequence: TGTGCCAGCAGCTTAAGGGGGGACACTGAAGCTTTCTTT.

The chain links TRBV3-1 (or the pseudogene TRBV3-2) to TRBJ1-2; 10 positions match TRBD1. The CDR3 contains 17 residues. After removal of 5 bases from V and 6 bases from J, the junction contained 15 bases not matched to a gene. Looked up from germline, CDR1 is LGHDT and CDR2 is YNNKEL (reference sequence). DNA of the CDR3: TGTGCCAGCAGCACCCGACAGGGGGCGGCGGTCAAGGATGGCTACACCTTC. Protein: CASSTRQGAAVKDGYTF.

The chain uses TRBV18 and TRBJ1-2; D is possibly TRBD1 (6 bases). Trimming pared 3 bases from V and 5 bases from J, leaving 13 bases between. CDR1 is KGHSH, CDR2 LQKENI, per germline. The CDR3 has 14 residues. In DNA, the CDR3 is TGTGCCAGCTCACCCGTGGACAGAGATTATGGCTACACCTTC. It translates to CASSPVDRDYGYTF.

The genes are TRBV7-9 and TRBJ1-3; D might be TRBD1 (6 bases). Germline V gene sequence: CDR1 SEHNR, CDR2 FQNEAQ (reference sequence). V was trimmed by 0 bases and J by 2 bases, leaving 17 bases between them. The CDR3 runs to 18 residues. CDR3 residues: CASSLAVQGRLAGNTIYF. The CDR3 region has the DNA TGTGCCAGCAGCTTAGCGGTACAGGGTCGGTTGGCTGGAAACACCATATATTTT.

The chain recombines TRBV4-2 with TRBJ1-2; the D gene is possibly TRBD1 (5 bases). Germline CDR1 is LGHNA and CDR2 is YNFKEQ. The CDR3 spans 15 residues. V lost 1 base, J lost 3 bases, and 12 bases lay in between. The CDR3 DNA reads as TGTGCCAGCAGCCAAGGGGGCGGTGCCCACTATGGCTACACCTTC. Amino acid sequence: CASSQGGGAHYGYTF.